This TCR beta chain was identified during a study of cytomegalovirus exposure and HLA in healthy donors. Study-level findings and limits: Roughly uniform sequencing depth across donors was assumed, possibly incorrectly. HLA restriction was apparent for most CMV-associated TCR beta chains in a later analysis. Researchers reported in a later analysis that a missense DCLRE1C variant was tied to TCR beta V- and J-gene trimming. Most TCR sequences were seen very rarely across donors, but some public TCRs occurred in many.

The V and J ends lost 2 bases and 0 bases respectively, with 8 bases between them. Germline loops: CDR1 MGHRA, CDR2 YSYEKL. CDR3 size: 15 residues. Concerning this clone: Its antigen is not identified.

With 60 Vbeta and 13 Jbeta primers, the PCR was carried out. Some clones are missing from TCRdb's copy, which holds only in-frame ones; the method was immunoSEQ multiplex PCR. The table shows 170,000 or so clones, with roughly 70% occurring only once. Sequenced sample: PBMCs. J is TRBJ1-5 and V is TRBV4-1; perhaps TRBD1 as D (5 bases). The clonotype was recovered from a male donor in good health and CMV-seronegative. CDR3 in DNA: TGCGCCAGCAGCCAATATAGGGGTAGCAATCAGCCCCAGCATTTT. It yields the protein CASSQYRGSNQPQHF.